Each of the 9 T cell receptor beta chains below was sequenced from the same sample in a study of T cells in Graves' hyperthyroidism and ophthalmopathy. RNA transcripts gave rise to amplified TCR beta CDR3 regions. HTBI primers were employed in a first-round RT-PCR of the TCR CDR3. MiXCR was run by TCRdb on the multiplex PCR reads, yielding one entry per CDR3 protein. The sample holds 310,000 or so distinct CDR3 sequences, 17% seen once. Sequencing used blood. The receptors were gathered from a woman in her sixties or seventies with Graves' ophthalmopathy.

In the case of this clonotype: This may stem from a read error, because a much larger clone lies one nucleotide away. The V gene is TRBV20-1, the J gene TRBJ2-1; the match to TRBD2 covers 10 bases. V lost 6 bases to trimming and J lost 9 bases; unmatched junction nucleotides: 14. Germline values: CDR1 DFQATT, CDR2 SNEGSKA (reference sequence). The CDR3 sequence is 15 residues long. The CDR3 sequence is CSARGTGTSEFEQFF. CDR3 bases: TGCAGTGCCAGGGGTACCGGGACTAGCGAGTTTGAGCAGTTCTTC.

This clonotype was seen a single time. Just one base apart from a much larger clone, this may be a read error. J is TRBJ1-2 and V is TRBV3-1, with D tentatively TRBD1 (6 bases). This CDR3 region has 15 residues. The V and J ends lost 6 bases and 2 bases respectively, with 16 bases between them. The V gene's germline CDR1 is LGHDT and CDR2 YNNKEL (reference sequence). CDR3 residues: CASSETGALNYGYTF. The CDR3 region has the DNA TGTGCCAGCAGTGAAACGGGGGCCCTAAACTATGGCTACACCTTC.

Only a few counts were recorded for this clonotype. The J gene is TRBJ2-7, the V gene TRBV9, with 7 bases aligning to TRBD1. V shed 8 bases and J 0 bases; nucleotides not matched to a gene: 2. The CDR3 length is 12 residues. Germline-derived CDR1 and CDR2 are SGDLS and YYNGEE. The CDR3: CARDRASYEQYF. As DNA, the CDR3 is TGTGCCAGAGACAGGGCCTCCTACGAGCAGTACTTC.

The chain joins TRBV20-1 to TRBJ2-3; D is unresolved. The CDR3 consists of 12 residues. Germline assignment: CDR1 DFQATT and CDR2 SNEGSKA (reference sequence). Between the trimmed V and J ends, which lost 1 base and 7 bases, there was a span of 9 bases. The CDR3 nucleotides read TGCAGTGCTAGAGGATGGGGAAATACGCAGTATTTT. This gives the protein CSARGWGNTQYF.

This clonotype was picked up many times. This CDR3 is CASSLTSGGFHEQFF. CDR3 DNA sequence: TGTGCCAGCAGCCTTACTAGCGGGGGGTTTCATGAGCAGTTCTTC. This rearrangement joins TRBV6-1 to TRBJ2-1; TRBD2 matches at 12 bases. CDR3 size: 15 residues. The germline CDR1 and CDR2 sequences are MNHNS and SASEGT. J gave up 8 bases and V 6 bases, and 8 bases lay outside the gene matches.

With respect to this clonotype: Just one base apart from a much larger clone, this may be a read error. J is TRBJ1-5 and V is TRBV6-1; D is undetermined. The CDR3 extends over 13 amino acids. Germline values: CDR1 MNHNS, CDR2 SASEGT. The CDR3 sequence is CASIEERNQPQHF. The CDR3 DNA follows: TGTGCCAGCATTGAAGAAAGGAATCAGCCCCAGCATTTT.

This clonotype appeared many times. The rearrangement links TRBV9 to TRBJ2-3; a possible D gene is TRBD2 (7 bases). Deletions cut 4 bases from V and 2 bases from J, with 17 bases between. The CDR3 has 16 amino acids. The germline gives CDR1 SGDLS, CDR2 YYNGEE. This CDR3 is CASSPRRGGPTDTQYF. CDR3 nucleotide sequence: TGTGCCAGCAGCCCTAGGAGGGGGGGCCCCACAGATACGCAGTATTTT.

The chain combines TRBV9 with TRBJ1-1, with D maybe TRBD1 (5 bases). The V end lost 4 bases, the J end lost 5 bases, and 15 bases lay between the germline ends. Looked up from germline, CDR1 is SGDLS and CDR2 is YYNGEE. The CDR3 has 14 residues. CDR3 DNA: TGTGCCAGCAGCCCGGGGGAGGGTTGGACTGAAGCTTTCTTT. It encodes CASSPGEGWTEAFF.

Turning to this clonotype: One end of the junction does not line up with germline, which may come from a read error. The genes are TRBV5-4 and TRBJ2-1; no clear D. CDR3 length: 16 amino acids. Germline values: CDR1 SGHNT, CDR2 YYREEE (reference sequence). This CDR3 is CVSSWPLSRSYNEQFF. The CDR3 DNA reads TGTGTCAGCAGCTGGCCCCTATCGCGCTCCTACAATGAGCAGTTCTTC. The full variable domain, completed using reference TRBV5-4 and TRBJ2-1, is ETGVTQSPTHLIKTRGQQVTLRCSSQSGHNTVSWYQQALGQGPQFIFQYYREEENGRGNFPPRFSGLQFPNYSSELNVNALELDDSALYLCVSSWPLSRSYNEQFFGPGTRLTVL.